This T cell receptor beta chain was sequenced during a study of blood T cell repertoires in COVID-19. Generated by immunoSEQ multiplex PCR, the TCRdb table keeps only in-frame clones and is missing some. The sample contains 250,000 to 350,000 clones, 70% to 90% of which appear only once. Trimming stripped 3 bases from V and 1 base from J, with 7 bases between. Germline V gene lookup returns CDR1 SGDLS and CDR2 YYNGEE. This CDR3 has 13 amino acids. Sequencing was carried out using PBMCs or T cells enriched from blood (not recorded which). The chain has TRBV9 and TRBJ1-1; D is undetermined. The origin of this receptor is a woman aged 25 to 39 who had recovered from COVID-19. CDR3 bases: TGTGCCAGCAGCGAAGAGGGGAACACTGAAGCTTTCTTT. The encoded protein is CASSEEGNTEAFF.